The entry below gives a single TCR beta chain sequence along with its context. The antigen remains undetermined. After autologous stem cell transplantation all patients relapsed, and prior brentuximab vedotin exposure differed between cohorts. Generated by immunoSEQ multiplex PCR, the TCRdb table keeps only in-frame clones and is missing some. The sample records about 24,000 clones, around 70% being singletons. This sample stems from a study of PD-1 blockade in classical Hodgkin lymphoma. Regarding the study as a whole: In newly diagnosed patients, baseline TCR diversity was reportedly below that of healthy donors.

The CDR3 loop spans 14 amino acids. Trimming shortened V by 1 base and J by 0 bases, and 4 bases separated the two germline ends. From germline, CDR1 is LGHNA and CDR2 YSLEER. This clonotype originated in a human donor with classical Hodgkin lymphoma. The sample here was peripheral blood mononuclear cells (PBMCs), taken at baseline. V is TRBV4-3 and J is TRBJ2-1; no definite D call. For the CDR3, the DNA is TGCGCCAGCAGCCAAGGGGTCTCCTACAATGAGCAGTTCTTC. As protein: CASSQGVSYNEQFF.